These 10 T cell receptor beta chains came from one sample sequenced in a study of vaccination effects on CD4 cells after COVID-19. Method: immunoSEQ multiplex PCR; TCRdb's copy keeps in-frame clones and lacks some. The data show around 70,000 clones, approximately 80% seen once. The antigens these receptors bind are not known. At the end of 9 to 11 days of culture, CD4+ T cells were isolated. The sequences come from CD4+ T cells from PBMCs cultured without peptide, collected before COVID-19 vaccination. The receptor set was obtained from a human donor who received a COVID-19 vaccine.

V is TRBV4-1 and J is TRBJ2-2; D is possibly TRBD1 (5 bases). V was cut by 4 bases and J by 2 bases, with 14 bases left in between. The CDR3 consists of 16 residues. The germline V gene has CDR1 MGHRA and CDR2 YSYEKL. CDR3 bases: TGCGCCAGCAGCCGGGGCGCAGGGCTAAACACCGGGGAGCTGTTTTTT. This sequence encodes CASSRGAGLNTGELFF.

This clone has a single count. The identical CDR3 is also encoded by other nucleotide sequences in the sample. The rearrangement joins TRBV28 to TRBJ1-4, with no clear D. CDR1 is MDHEN and CDR2 is SYDVKM in the germline V gene. The CDR3 has 12 amino acids. Trimming shortened V by 3 bases and J by 5 bases, and 4 bases separated the two germline ends. CDR3 bases: TGTGCCAGCAGTTTGAGGAATGAAAAACTGTTTTTT. It specifies CASSLRNEKLFF.

The count of this clone is one. This chain connects TRBV5-6 to TRBJ1-4; 9 bases agree with TRBD1. The length of the CDR3 is 15 residues. With 4 bases clipped from V and 6 bases from J, the junction kept 7 bases outside the gene matches. Germline-derived CDR1 and CDR2 are SGHDT and YYEEEE. DNA for the CDR3: TGTGCCAGCAGCAGGGGGACAGGGACTTATGAAAAACTGTTTTTT. Translation: CASSRGTGTYEKLFF.

The chain links TRBV11-2 to TRBJ2-5, with 7 bases fitting TRBD1. The ends lost 3 bases at V and 9 bases at J; junction bases unmatched: 10. The CDR3 contains 14 residues. The germline V gene encodes CDR1 SGHAT and CDR2 FQNNGV. DNA for the CDR3: TGTGCCAGCAGCTTTCAGGGGGACACATGGGCCCAGTACTTC. This codes for CASSFQGDTWAQYF.

This clone was found once. The chain couples TRBV12-5 to TRBJ1-1, with TRBD1 identical over 9 bases. The germline V gene encodes CDR1 LGHNT and CDR2 FRNRAP. With V trimmed by 1 base and J by 4 bases, 7 bases remained unmatched. This CDR3 comprises 16 residues. The CDR3 sequence is CASGLDQGQGGTEAFF. The CDR3 DNA reads TGTGCTAGTGGTTTGGACCAGGGACAGGGCGGCACTGAAGCTTTCTTT.

Only a few counts were recorded for this clone. The chain employs TRBV6-2 or TRBV6-3 and TRBJ2-1; TRBD1 matches 7 bases. The CDR3 consists of 18 residues. Germline CDR1 MNHEY, CDR2 SVGEGT. V was clipped by 0 bases and J by 5 bases; unmatched bases: 13. The CDR3 protein is CASSYSRLQGIWNNEQFF. As DNA, the CDR3 is TGTGCCAGCAGTTACTCCCGCTTACAGGGGATTTGGAACAATGAGCAGTTCTTC.

The chain joins TRBV5-8 to TRBJ1-2; unclear D gene. Germline loops: CDR1 SGHTS, CDR2 YDEGEE. CDR3 length: 12 residues. The V and J ends lost 1 base and 8 bases respectively, with 9 bases between them. CDR3 protein: CASSLSGSGYTF. The DNA for the CDR3 is TGTGCCAGCAGCTTGAGCGGTTCGGGCTACACCTTC.

The rearrangement joins TRBV23-1 to TRBJ2-3, with no clear D. TRBV23-1 is annotated as an ORF whose role is uncertain. The CDR3 is 13 amino acids. The germline V and J ends were trimmed by 8 bases and 2 bases, with 11 bases remaining between them. The CDR3 loop reads CASGRKVTDTQYF. The CDR3 DNA is TGCGCCAGCGGACGGAAGGTCACAGATACGCAGTATTTT.

The J gene is TRBJ2-3, the V gene TRBV3-1 (or the pseudogene TRBV3-2); 9 nucleotides match TRBD1. Germline V gene sequence: CDR1 LGHDT, CDR2 YNNKEL (reference sequence). CDR3 size: 15 residues. With V trimmed by 4 bases and J by 5 bases, 7 bases remained unmatched. As DNA, the CDR3 is TGTGCCAGCAGCCCCCGGACAGGGGACGAAGATACGCAGTATTTT. This gives the protein CASSPRTGDEDTQYF.

The rearrangement joins TRBV6-2 or TRBV6-3 to TRBJ2-7; a possible D gene is TRBD1 (6 bases). The germline V gene encodes CDR1 MNHEY and CDR2 SVGEGT. The ends were cut back, 0 bases at V and 0 bases at J, with 12 bases in the middle. The CDR3 is 16 residues long. Written as DNA, the CDR3 is TGTGCCAGCAGTTACTCGGGCCGGGACACCTCCTACGAGCAGTACGTC. It is translated as CASSYSGRDTSYEQYV.